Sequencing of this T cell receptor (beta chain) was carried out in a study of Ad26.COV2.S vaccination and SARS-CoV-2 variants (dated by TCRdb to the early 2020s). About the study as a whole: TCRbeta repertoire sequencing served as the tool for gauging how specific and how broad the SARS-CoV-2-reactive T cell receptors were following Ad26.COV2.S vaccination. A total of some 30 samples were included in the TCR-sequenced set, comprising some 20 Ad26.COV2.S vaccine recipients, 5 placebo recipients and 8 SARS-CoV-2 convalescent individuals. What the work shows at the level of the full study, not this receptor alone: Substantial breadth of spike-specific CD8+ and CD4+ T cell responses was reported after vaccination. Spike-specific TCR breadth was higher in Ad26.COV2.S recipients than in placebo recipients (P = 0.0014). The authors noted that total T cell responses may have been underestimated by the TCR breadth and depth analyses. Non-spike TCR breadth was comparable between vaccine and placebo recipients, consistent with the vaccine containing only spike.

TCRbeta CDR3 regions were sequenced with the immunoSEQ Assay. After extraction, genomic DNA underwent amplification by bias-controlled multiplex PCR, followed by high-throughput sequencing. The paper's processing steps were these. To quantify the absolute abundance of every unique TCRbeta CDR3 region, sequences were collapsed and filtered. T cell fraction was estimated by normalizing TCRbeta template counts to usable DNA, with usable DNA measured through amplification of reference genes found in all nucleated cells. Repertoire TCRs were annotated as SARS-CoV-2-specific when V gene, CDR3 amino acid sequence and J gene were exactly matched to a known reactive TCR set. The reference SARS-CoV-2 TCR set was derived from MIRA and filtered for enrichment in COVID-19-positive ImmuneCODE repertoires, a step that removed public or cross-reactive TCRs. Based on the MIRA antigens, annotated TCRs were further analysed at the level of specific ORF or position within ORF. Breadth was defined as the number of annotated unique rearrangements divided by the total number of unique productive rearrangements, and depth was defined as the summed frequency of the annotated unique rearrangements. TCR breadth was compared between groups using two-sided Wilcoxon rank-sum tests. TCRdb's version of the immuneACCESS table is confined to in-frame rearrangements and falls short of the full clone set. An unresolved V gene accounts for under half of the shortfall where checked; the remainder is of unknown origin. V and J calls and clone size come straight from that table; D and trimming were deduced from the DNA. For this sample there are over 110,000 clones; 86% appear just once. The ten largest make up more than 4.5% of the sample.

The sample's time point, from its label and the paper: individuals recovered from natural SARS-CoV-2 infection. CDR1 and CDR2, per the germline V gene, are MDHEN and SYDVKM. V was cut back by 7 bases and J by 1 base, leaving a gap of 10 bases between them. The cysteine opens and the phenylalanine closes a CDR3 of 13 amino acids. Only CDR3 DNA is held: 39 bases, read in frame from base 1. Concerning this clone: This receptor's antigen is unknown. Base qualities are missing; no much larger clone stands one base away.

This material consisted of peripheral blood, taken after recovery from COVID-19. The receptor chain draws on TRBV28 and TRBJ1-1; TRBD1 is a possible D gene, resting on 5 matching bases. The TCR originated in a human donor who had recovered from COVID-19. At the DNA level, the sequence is TGTGCCAGCAAGGGGTGGAAGAACACTGAAGCTTTCTTT. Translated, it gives CASKGWKNTEAFF.